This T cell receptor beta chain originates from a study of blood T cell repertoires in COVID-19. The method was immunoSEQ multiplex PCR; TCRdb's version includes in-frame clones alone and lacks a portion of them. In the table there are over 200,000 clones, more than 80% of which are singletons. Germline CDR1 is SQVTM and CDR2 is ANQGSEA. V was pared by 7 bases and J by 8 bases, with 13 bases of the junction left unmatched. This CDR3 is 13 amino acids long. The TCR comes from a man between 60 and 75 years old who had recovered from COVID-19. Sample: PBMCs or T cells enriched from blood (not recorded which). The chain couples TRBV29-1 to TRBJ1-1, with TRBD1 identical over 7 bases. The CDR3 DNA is TGCAGCGCGGCCGGGACAGCGGACGAAGAAGCTTTCTTT. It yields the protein CSAAGTADEEAFF.